These 26 T cell receptor beta chains were all obtained from the same sample, sequenced in a study of shared clonotypes between healthy human individuals. CD8 cells classed as naive were CD45RO-negative and positively selected for CCR7, excluding terminally differentiated effector memory CD45RA+ cells. Repertoires were generated with immunoSEQ multiplex PCR, while TCRdb's copy carries only in-frame clones and drops some. Of millions of clones in the sample, approximately 95% are singletons; the top ten hold roughly 1%. What was sequenced was naive CD8+ T cells sorted from blood. Source of these receptors: a man between 18 and 29 years old in good health.

This clone is a singleton in its sample. The chain carries TRBV4-3 and TRBJ1-1; the match to TRBD1 covers 7 bases. After removal of 0 bases from V and 1 base from J, the junction contained 2 bases not matched to a gene. Germline CDR1 reads LGHNA; CDR2 reads YSLEER. The length of the CDR3 is 15 residues. The CDR3 loop reads CASSQEGTENTEAFF. CDR3 coding DNA: TGCGCCAGCAGCCAAGAAGGGACAGAGAACACTGAAGCTTTCTTT.

The chain employs TRBV9 and TRBJ2-7; perhaps TRBD2 as D (7 bases). CDR1 is SGDLS and CDR2 is YYNGEE in the germline V gene. With 7 bases removed from V and 3 bases from J, the gap between germline ends came to 14 bases. This CDR3 comprises 13 residues. The CDR3 DNA sequence: TGTGCCAGCGGGAGGGGGGCCGACTACGAGCAGTACTTC. This sequence encodes CASGRGADYEQYF.

The rearrangement links TRBV4-3 to TRBJ2-1; D ambiguous. The CDR3 runs to 13 residues. V shed 0 bases and J shed 2 bases, with 2 bases lying between them. CDR1 and CDR2 from the germline V gene are LGHNA and YSLEER. This chain's CDR3 is CASSQDTYNEQFF. The CDR3 DNA follows: TGCGCCAGCAGCCAAGACACCTACAATGAGCAGTTCTTC.

A remark on this clone: The sample holds other DNA sequences that translate to the same CDR3. The V and J genes are TRBV5-6 and TRBJ2-7; 8 bases align to TRBD1. Germline V gives CDR1 SGHDT, CDR2 YYEEEE. Trimming cost V 0 bases and J 3 bases; bases outside gene matches: 2. This CDR3 is built from 14 residues. CDR3 sequence (DNA): TGTGCCAGCAGCTTGGGACAGGGGTTCTACGAGCAGTACTTC. Translated: CASSLGQGFYEQYF.

In this sample, this clone turned up once. The chain joins TRBV30 to TRBJ1-2; weak D call: TRBD1 (5 bases). The CDR3 consists of 12 residues. Germline V gene sequence: CDR1 GTSNPN, CDR2 SVGIG (reference sequence). V was clipped by 5 bases and J by 6 bases, with 13 bases between them. The CDR3 nucleotides read TGTGCCTGGGTTGGCAGGGCCGATGGCTACACCTTC. This codes for CAWVGRADGYTF.

This chain connects TRBV10-2 to TRBJ1-1, with D possibly TRBD1 on 5 matching bases. This CDR3 region has 14 residues. Trimming stripped 9 bases from V and 1 base from J, with 15 bases between. The germline CDR1 and CDR2 sequences are WSHSY and SAAADI. The CDR3 bases are TGCGCCAGTGCACGGGGCACCTGGAACACTGAAGCTTTCTTT. Translation: CASARGTWNTEAFF.

This chain joins TRBV28 and TRBJ2-6, with unresolved D. The CDR3 length is 13 residues. From germline, CDR1 is MDHEN and CDR2 SYDVKM. The V end was cut by 9 bases, the J end by 2 bases, with 8 bases between. Here the CDR3 reads CASTDTGANVLTF. The CDR3 DNA sequence: TGTGCCAGTACCGACACTGGGGCCAACGTCCTGACTTTC.

In its sample, this clone was seen once. The chain uses TRBV5-6 and TRBJ1-6, with a weak D call TRBD1 (6 bases). Germline V lookup: CDR1 SGHDT, CDR2 YYEEEE. Trimming shortened V by 3 bases and J by 6 bases, and 13 bases separated the two germline ends. The CDR3 extends over 15 amino acids. The CDR3 here is CASSSRTVLNSPLHF. The CDR3 DNA sequence: TGTGCCAGCAGCTCGCGGACAGTCCTTAATTCACCCCTCCACTTT.

The chain uses TRBV30 and TRBJ2-1, with D possibly called TRBD1 or TRBD2 (5 bases each). Deletions cut 3 bases from V and 1 base from J, with 13 bases between. The CDR3 loop spans 15 amino acids. CDR1 is GTSNPN and CDR2 is SVGIG in the germline V gene (reference sequence). The DNA for the CDR3 is TGTGCCTGGAGCCTCGGGGCGGATTCCTACAATGAGCAGTTCTTC. Protein sequence: CAWSLGADSYNEQFF. Filled out from reference TRBV30 and TRBJ2-1, the complete variable domain reads SQTIHQWPATLVQPVGSPLSLECTVEGTSNPNLYWYRQAAGRGLQLLFYSVGIGQISSEVPQNLSASRPQDRQFILSSKKLLLSDSGFYLCAWSLGADSYNEQFFGPGTRLTVL.

The chain employs TRBV28 and TRBJ1-5, with 8 bases matching TRBD1. Germline values: CDR1 MDHEN, CDR2 SYDVKM. With 6 bases clipped from V and 3 bases from J, the junction kept 4 bases outside the gene matches. The CDR3 sequence is 14 residues long. This CDR3 reads CASSTDRDNQPQHF. Here the CDR3 DNA reads TGTGCCAGCAGCACGGACAGGGACAATCAGCCCCAGCATTTT.

V gene TRBV6-6 combines with J gene TRBJ1-4; D gene ambiguous. The CDR3 is 14 amino acids. Germline V gene lookup returns CDR1 MNHNY and CDR2 SVGAGI (reference sequence). The V and J ends lost 7 bases and 8 bases respectively, with 17 bases between them. This chain's CDR3 is CASTKNPVNEKLFF. In DNA form, the CDR3 reads TGTGCCAGCACAAAGAACCCGGTAAACGAAAAACTGTTTTTT.

This chain uses TRBV4-3 with TRBJ2-7; D is possibly TRBD1 or TRBD2 (6 bases each). This CDR3 is built from 13 residues. The V gene lost 4 bases and the J gene lost 4 bases, with 11 bases spanning the gap. The germline V gene has CDR1 LGHNA and CDR2 YSLEER. For the CDR3, the DNA is TGCGCCAGCAGCCTGGGGGGCGGATACGAGCAGTACTTC. Its translation is CASSLGGGYEQYF.

The CDR3 region has the DNA TGCGCCAGCAGCTTGGAGGCTAGCTTGAACGAGCAGTACTTC. Its protein product is CASSLEASLNEQYF. The chain combines TRBV5-1 with TRBJ2-7, with D possibly matching TRBD2 (5 bases). CDR3 length: 14 residues. The germline CDR1 and CDR2 sequences are SGHRS and YFSETQ. Deletions cut 0 bases from V and 5 bases from J, with 12 bases between.

The rearrangement uses TRBV10-2 and TRBJ2-7; D remains unclear. CDR1 WSHSY and CDR2 SAAADI come from the germline V gene. CDR3 size: 16 residues. Between the trimmed V and J ends, which lost 0 bases and 0 bases, there was a span of 12 bases. The CDR3 spells CASSESELTASYEQYF. The CDR3 DNA follows: TGCGCCAGCAGTGAGTCGGAATTAACTGCCTCCTACGAGCAGTACTTC.

Of note for this clone: In the same sample, other DNA sequences code for this CDR3. The chain uses TRBV6-6 and TRBJ2-7; no reliable D call. The CDR3 consists of 13 residues. V lost 3 bases and J 2 bases, leaving 8 bases between the germline ends. Per the germline V gene, CDR1 is MNHNY and CDR2 is SVGAGI (reference sequence). The CDR3 DNA reads TGTGCCAGCAGTTATGACTCTACCTACGAGCAGTACTTC. Translating gives CASSYDSTYEQYF.

This chain links TRBV4-1 with TRBJ2-7; the D is unclear. Germline values: CDR1 MGHRA, CDR2 YSYEKL. The V end was cut by 0 bases, the J end by 3 bases, with 12 bases between. The CDR3 is made up of 15 amino acids. CDR3 bases: TGCGCCAGCAGCCAAGAGGCCCCCTTAGTCTACGAGCAGTACTTC. Translated, it gives CASSQEAPLVYEQYF.

The chain uses TRBV30 and TRBJ1-1; D remains ambiguous. The V and J ends lost 4 bases and 0 bases respectively, with 18 bases between them. The CDR3 length is 16 residues. CDR1 and CDR2 (germline): GTSNPN, SVGIG (reference sequence). The CDR3 loop reads CAWIPRRVKLNTEAFF. CDR3 bases: TGTGCCTGGATCCCCCGTCGGGTAAAACTGAACACTGAAGCTTTCTTT.

The rearrangement uses TRBV7-6 and TRBJ2-7; 8 bases agree with TRBD1. The CDR3 totals 14 residues. The germline V gene encodes CDR1 SGHVS and CDR2 FNYEAQ. V lost 1 base, J lost 7 bases, and 6 bases stayed unmatched. CDR3 DNA: TGTGCCAGCAGCTTAGGGGGGACAGGACGGGAGCAGTACTTC. Translating it yields CASSLGGTGREQYF.

The chain uses TRBV29-1 and TRBJ1-5, with D possibly TRBD1 on 5 matching bases. Trimming cost V 2 bases and J 6 bases, with 8 bases left between them. Looked up from germline, CDR1 is SQVTM and CDR2 is ANQGSEA. This CDR3 is built from 12 residues. CDR3 nucleotides: TGCAGCGTTGAACAGGGAGGTCAGCCCCAGCATTTT. Its translation: CSVEQGGQPQHF.

V is TRBV29-1 and J is TRBJ2-3, with D maybe TRBD2 (6 bases). Trimming stripped 7 bases from V and 0 bases from J, with 11 bases between. This CDR3 comprises 13 residues. The germline CDR1 and CDR2 sequences are SQVTM and ANQGSEA. CDR3 loop: CSAGAGSTDTQYF. The CDR3 DNA follows: TGCAGCGCTGGCGCGGGGAGCACAGATACGCAGTATTTT.

The chain recombines TRBV5-6 with TRBJ1-6, with TRBD1 matching 7 bases. In germline, CDR1 is SGHDT, CDR2 YYEEEE. The CDR3 sequence is 16 residues long. The junction had 8 bases not matched to a gene; V was cut back by 4 bases and J by 4 bases. The DNA for the CDR3 is TGTGCCAGCAGCCTGGGACAGAAACTTTATAATTCACCCCTCCACTTT. Amino acid sequence: CASSLGQKLYNSPLHF.

The J gene is TRBJ2-5, the V gene TRBV15; a possible D gene is TRBD1 (5 bases). The germline V gene encodes CDR1 LNHNV and CDR2 YYDKDF (reference sequence). The V and J ends lost 1 base and 1 base respectively, with 10 bases between them. The CDR3 covers 15 residues. The DNA for the CDR3 is TGTGCCACCAGCAGAGCGGACACCCTCCAAGAGACCCAGTACTTC. This sequence encodes CATSRADTLQETQYF.

The CDR3 reads CASSLTETQYF. The CDR3 nucleotides read TGTGCCAGCAGTTTAACGGAGACCCAGTACTTC. The chain joins TRBV27 to TRBJ2-5; no definite D call. Germline values: CDR1 MNHEY, CDR2 SMNVEV (reference sequence). V gave up 2 bases and J gave up 5 bases, with 3 bases separating them. CDR3 length equals 11 residues.

A word on this clone: Within the sample, other DNA sequences also encode this same CDR3. V gene TRBV28 combines with J gene TRBJ2-1, with D perhaps TRBD2 (6 bases). The CDR3 covers 11 residues. Germline V gives CDR1 MDHEN, CDR2 SYDVKM. Trimming removed 3 bases at V and 9 bases at J, with 6 bases between. CDR3 sequence: CASSLGGEQFF. In nucleotides, the CDR3 is TGTGCCAGCAGTTTGGGGGGTGAGCAGTTCTTC.

J is TRBJ2-7 and V is TRBV27; D may match TRBD1 or TRBD2 (6 bases each). Deletions cut 6 bases from V and 5 bases from J, with 14 bases between. Germline V gives CDR1 MNHEY, CDR2 SMNVEV (reference sequence). CDR3 length: 13 amino acids. Here the CDR3 reads CASRVGGQDEQYF. The CDR3 DNA reads as TGTGCCAGCAGGGTCGGGGGCCAGGACGAGCAGTACTTC.

The V call is TRBV7-9, the J call TRBJ1-4; D is unresolved. The CDR3 extends over 13 amino acids. Germline lookup yields CDR1 SEHNR and CDR2 FQNEAQ (reference sequence). V lost 5 bases, J lost 7 bases, and 11 bases lay in between. The CDR3 DNA follows: TGTGCCAGCAGCCCTCGGGAGGGTGAAAAACTGTTTTTT. This sequence encodes CASSPREGEKLFF.